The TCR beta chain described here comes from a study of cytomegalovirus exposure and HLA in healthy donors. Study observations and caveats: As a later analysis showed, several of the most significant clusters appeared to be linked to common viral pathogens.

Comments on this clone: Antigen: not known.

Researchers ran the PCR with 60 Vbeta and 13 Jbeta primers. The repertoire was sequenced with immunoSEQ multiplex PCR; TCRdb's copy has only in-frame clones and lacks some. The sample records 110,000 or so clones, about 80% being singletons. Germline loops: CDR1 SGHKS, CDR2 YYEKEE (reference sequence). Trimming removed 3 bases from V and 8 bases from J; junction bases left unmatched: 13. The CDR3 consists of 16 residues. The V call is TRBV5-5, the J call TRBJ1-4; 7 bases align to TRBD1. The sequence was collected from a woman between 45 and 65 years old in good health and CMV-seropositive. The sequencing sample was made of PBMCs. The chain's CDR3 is CASSYVARQGPEKLFF. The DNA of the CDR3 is TGTGCCAGCAGCTATGTCGCCCGACAGGGACCCGAAAAACTGTTTTTT.